A selection of T cell receptor beta chains follows, all from one sample in a study of T cell responses to AZD1222 COVID-19 vaccine. The table came from immunoSEQ multiplex PCR; TCRdb's copy has only in-frame clones and leaves some out. The table records over 120,000 clones, around 90% of them present only once. This specimen was peripheral blood, taken on day 0 of AZD1222 vaccination. These TCRs come from an adult in good health. The CDR3 runs from the conserved cysteine through the conserved F or W. D genes are given only for firm matches. Not every row has a clone size; where given, it reads once, few, many or a size class.

>.|TRBJ1-2|TRBV30|.|11
TGTGCCTGGGGGACTAACTATGGCTACACCTTC
CAWGTNYGYTF
>TRBD1|TRBJ1-5|TRBV28|.|16
TGTGCCAGCAGTTTATCGCAGGGGGAGAGCAATCAGCCCCAGCATTTT
CASSLSQGESNQPQHF
>.|TRBJ2-2|TRBV2|.|14
TGTGCCTCCCAGGAGTTCCCGGGTACCGGGGAGCTGTTTTTT
CASQEFPGTGELFF
>.|TRBJ1-1|TRBV6-1|.|15
TGTGCCAGCAGTGATACAGGGACGGCTAACACTGAAGCTTTCTTT
CASSDTGTANTEAFF
>.|TRBJ2-5|TRBV4-1|.|16
TGCGCCAGCAGCCAATCCCGGGGGTACCCACAAGAGACCCAGTACTTC
CASSQSRGYPQETQYF
>.|TRBJ2-7|TRBV6-2/TRBV6-3|.|12
TGTGCCAGCAGTTCCCAGGGCTCCGAGCAGTACTTC
CASSSQGSEQYF
>TRBD2|TRBJ2-7|TRBV5-6|.|18
TGTGCCAGCAGCTGGACGCTCGGACTAGCGGGGGGGCCGGAGGAGCAGTACTTC
CASSWTLGLAGGPEEQYF
>.|TRBJ1-5|TRBV4-1|.|17
TGCGCCAGCAGCCCGGTTTGGATGTCCGATAGCAATCAGCCCCAGCATTTT
CASSPVWMSDSNQPQHF
>TRBD2|TRBJ2-2|TRBV7-2|.|15
TGTGCCAGCAGCTTAATTAGCGGGGGGACCGGGGAGCTGTTTTTT
CASSLISGGTGELFF
>.|TRBJ2-1|TRBV5-1|.|16
TGCGCCAGCAGCTTGGTCGCGGGGGCGAACTACAATGAGCAGTTCTTC
CASSLVAGANYNEQFF
>.|TRBJ2-3|TRBV4-1|.|17
TGCGCCAGCAGCTCGGGGGTGGGCGGGTTTGTCGGAGATACGCAGTATTTT
CASSSGVGGFVGDTQYF
>.|TRBJ1-2|TRBV28|.|15
TGTGCCAGCAATTTCCCCCAGGCCCCCCCCTATGGCTACACCTTC
CASNFPQAPPYGYTF
>.|TRBJ1-5|TRBV2|.|13
TGTGCCTCCCAACGACAGTTGAATCAGCCCCAGCATTTT
CASQRQLNQPQHF
>TRBD1|TRBJ1-4|TRBV2|.|13
TGTGCCAGCAGGGGACAGCCTAATGAAAAACTGTTTTTT
CASRGQPNEKLFF
>.|TRBJ1-1|TRBV2|.|13
TGTGCCAGCACTGCATTCCGGGACACTGAAGCTTTCTTT
CASTAFRDTEAFF
>.|TRBJ1-3|TRBV3-1/TRBV3-2|.|18
TGTGCCAGCAGCCAAAGGGACCTAACAGGGAGCTCTGGAAACACCATATATTTT
CASSQRDLTGSSGNTIYF
>.|TRBJ1-2|TRBV30|.|12
TGTGCCTGGAGTGTCACGGGCTATGGCTACACCTTC
CAWSVTGYGYTF
>.|TRBJ1-1|TRBV12-3/TRBV12-4|.|12
TGTGCCAGCAGTTTAGCGTGGGGCGGAGCTTTCTTT
CASSLAWGGAFF
>TRBD1|TRBJ1-4|TRBV2|.|13
TGTGCCAGCAGGGGACAGTTTAACGAAAAACTGTTTTTT
CASRGQFNEKLFF
>.|TRBJ2-2|TRBV3-1/TRBV3-2|.|12
TGTGCCAGCAGCCATGGCCCCGGGGAGCTGTTTTTT
CASSHGPGELFF
>TRBD1|TRBJ2-7|TRBV6-5|.|14
TGTGCCAGCGGAGGGACAGGGGGCTCCTACGAGCAGTACTTC
CASGGTGGSYEQYF
>.|TRBJ1-5|TRBV2|.|14
TGTGCCAGCAGGGACGGAATCGTTGGCCAGCCCCAGCATTTT
CASRDGIVGQPQHF
>TRBD1|TRBJ1-2|TRBV14|.|15
TGTGCCAGCAGCTCCCGACAGGGATGGATGTATGGCTACACCTTC
CASSSRQGWMYGYTF
>.|TRBJ1-2|TRBV3-1/TRBV3-2|.|13
TGTGCCAGCAGCCAAGGGACCCTCTATGGCTACACCTTC
CASSQGTLYGYTF
>.|TRBJ2-4|TRBV23-1|.|14
TGCGCCAGCAGTCAACCCCTTGGACCGCCGTTCCAGTACTTC
CASSQPLGPPFQYF
>.|TRBJ2-3|TRBV2|few|14
TGTGCCAGCAGGGTACTGGTGGTTGGAGATACGCAGTATTTT
CASRVLVVGDTQYF
>.|TRBJ1-5|TRBV2|.|15
TGTGCCAGCAGTCTTGACAGGAGAATCAATCAGCCCCAGCATTTT
CASSLDRRINQPQHF
>.|TRBJ1-1|TRBV19|.|13
TGTGCCAGTAGTATACAGGGAGACACTGAAGCTTTCTTT
CASSIQGDTEAFF
>.|TRBJ1-1|TRBV5-1|.|15
TGCGCCAGCAGCTTGACGGGACTTATGAACACTGAAGCTTTCTTT
CASSLTGLMNTEAFF
>TRBD2|TRBJ2-4|TRBV3-1/TRBV3-2|.|18
TGTGCCAGCAGCCAAGTTGGGCTAGCGGGGCGGGCCAAAAACATTCAGTACTTC
CASSQVGLAGRAKNIQYF
>.|TRBJ2-7|TRBV6-5|once|12
TGTGCCAGCAGGGGGAGGTCCGTCGAGCAGTACTTC
CASRGRSVEQYF
>.|TRBJ2-7|TRBV4-3|.|14
TGCGCCAGCAGCCAGAAGACCGATACCTACGAGCAGTACTTC
CASSQKTDTYEQYF
>.|TRBJ2-7|TRBV25-1|.|15
TGTGCCAGCAGTGAAGACACGGCAGGTATTTACGAGCAGTACTTC
CASSEDTAGIYEQYF
>.|TRBJ2-2|TRBV3-1/TRBV3-2|.|15
TGTGCCAGCAGCCAACCGACCTTCAACACCGGGGAGCTGTTTTTT
CASSQPTFNTGELFF
>.|TRBJ2-7|TRBV14|once|13
TGTGCCAGCAGCCAAGATCGCTTCTACGAGCAGTACTTC
CASSQDRFYEQYF